The 28 T cell receptor beta chains listed next were all sequenced from one sample in a study of T cell responses to AZD1222 COVID-19 vaccine. The assay was immunoSEQ multiplex PCR, and TCRdb's table has in-frame clones only and misses some. The table has around 140,000 clones, about 89% seen once. Sequenced here: peripheral blood, sampled on day 0 of AZD1222 vaccination. These receptors came from an adult in good health.

The chain recombines TRBV7-9 with TRBJ2-3, with TRBD2 identical over 7 bases. The CDR3 totals 16 residues. The V gene's germline CDR1 is SEHNR and CDR2 FQNEAQ (reference sequence). V trimming: 5 bases; J trimming: 0 bases; junction bases outside the gene matches: 8. The CDR3 sequence: CASSTYAGESTDTQYF. For the CDR3, the DNA is TGTGCCAGCAGCACGTACGCGGGGGAAAGCACAGATACGCAGTATTTT.

This clone came up once. This chain joins TRBV14 and TRBJ1-1, with unresolved D. The V gene's germline CDR1 is SGHDN and CDR2 FVKESK. The CDR3 runs 15 residues. Trimming left V 4 bases short and J 0 bases short, with 12 bases between. The DNA for the CDR3 is TGTGCCAGCAGCCCGGACGCCGGCTTGAACACTGAAGCTTTCTTT. It yields the protein CASSPDAGLNTEAFF.

V gene TRBV6-5 combines with J gene TRBJ2-6, with a weak D call TRBD1 (6 bases). Germline V gene data show CDR1 as MNHEY and CDR2 as SVGAGI. The CDR3 runs 15 residues. The V end lost 4 bases, the J end lost 9 bases, and 16 bases lay between the germline ends. CDR3 region: CASSLPGQGFNVLTF. Here the CDR3 DNA reads TGTGCCAGCAGTTTACCGGGACAAGGTTTCAACGTCCTGACTTTC.

The chain is built from TRBV11-3 and TRBJ1-3; D uncertain. CDR1 and CDR2 (germline): SGHNT, YENEEA. Trimming shortened V by 0 bases and J by 2 bases, and 5 bases separated the two germline ends. The CDR3 spans 14 residues. The CDR3 DNA sequence: TGTGCCAGCAGCTTAGACAGCGCTGGAAACACCATATATTTT. Residues: CASSLDSAGNTIYF.

This clone appeared once. CDR3 bases: TGTGCCAGCAGCTTAATGGCTACGTCTTCTGGAAACACCATATATTTT. Translation gives CASSLMATSSGNTIYF. V gene TRBV7-3 combines with J gene TRBJ1-3; D gene unclear. The CDR3 runs 16 residues. Between the trimmed V and J ends, which lost 1 base and 1 base, there was a span of 11 bases. Germline V lookup: CDR1 SGHTA, CDR2 FQGTGA.

V is TRBV3-1 (or the pseudogene TRBV3-2) and J is TRBJ2-2; TRBD2 matches 10 bases. Germline lookup yields CDR1 LGHDT and CDR2 YNNKEL (reference sequence). The CDR3 length is 15 residues. J lost 1 base, V lost 9 bases, and 5 bases had no gene match. For the CDR3, the DNA is TGTGCCAGTTCAATAGCGGGAGGGAACACCGGGGAGCTGTTTTTT. This sequence encodes CASSIAGGNTGELFF.

CDR3 loop: CASSLYPQGFDGYTF. CDR3 DNA sequence: TGTGCCAGCAGCCTCTATCCACAGGGCTTCGATGGCTACACCTTC. V is TRBV14 and J is TRBJ1-2; weak D call: TRBD1 (6 bases). Germline CDR1 reads SGHDN; CDR2 reads FVKESK. Trimming removed 4 bases from V and 6 bases from J, with 18 bases in between. The CDR3 has 15 residues.

The chain joins TRBV24-1 to TRBJ2-1; 7 bases match TRBD2. CDR1 and CDR2 (germline): KGHDR, SFDVKD. After removal of 9 bases from V and 0 bases from J, the junction contained 10 bases not matched to a gene. This CDR3 is built from 16 residues. CDR3 in amino acids: CATAGVGGSSYNEQFF. For the CDR3, the DNA is TGTGCCACCGCGGGCGTCGGGGGGAGCTCCTACAATGAGCAGTTCTTC.

The chain has TRBV6-5 and TRBJ2-5; no definite D call. CDR1 is MNHEY, CDR2 SVGAGI, per germline. Trimming removed 0 bases from V and 2 bases from J, with 7 bases in between. The CDR3 covers 14 residues. The CDR3 sequence: CASSYSAPQETQYF. For the CDR3, the DNA is TGTGCCAGCAGTTACTCCGCCCCTCAAGAGACCCAGTACTTC.

The chain uses TRBV4-1 and TRBJ1-2, with TRBD1 as a possible D gene (5 bases). The CDR3 extends over 13 amino acids. Germline lookup yields CDR1 MGHRA and CDR2 YSYEKL. V gave up 6 bases and J gave up 1 base, with 9 bases separating them. The CDR3 DNA reads TGCGCCAGCAGTCTTGACAGTAACTATGGCTACACCTTC. This translates into CASSLDSNYGYTF.

On this clone: The junction does not match germline at one end; this may be a read error. The chain employs TRBV30 and TRBJ1-6; D is ambiguous. CDR1 and CDR2 from the germline V gene are GTSNPN and SVGIG (reference sequence). The CDR3 covers 14 residues. In nucleotides, the CDR3 is TGTGCCGGGAGGGTAGGATCCTATAATTCACCCCTCCACTTT. This translates into CAGRVGSYNSPLHF.

The chain uses TRBV3-1 (or the pseudogene TRBV3-2) and TRBJ1-6, with D tentatively TRBD1 (5 bases). V was pared by 3 bases and J by 9 bases, with 12 bases between. The CDR3 contains 14 residues. The germline V gene has CDR1 LGHDT and CDR2 YNNKEL (reference sequence). The CDR3 here is CASSQHRGGSPLHF. CDR3 DNA sequence: TGTGCCAGCAGCCAGCATCGCGGGGGTTCACCCCTCCACTTT.

This chain links TRBV28 with TRBJ1-2; D is undetermined. Looked up from germline, CDR1 is MDHEN and CDR2 is SYDVKM. The CDR3 is 13 residues long. Trimming pared 8 bases from V and 4 bases from J, leaving 14 bases between. The CDR3 is CASGSHNSYGYTF. The CDR3, as DNA: TGTGCCAGCGGCTCGCACAACTCCTATGGCTACACCTTC.

On this clone: The same CDR3 can be traced to other DNA sequences in this sample. The chain combines TRBV7-2 with TRBJ2-5; no firm D call. The germline V and J ends were trimmed by 2 bases and 3 bases, with 7 bases remaining between them. The CDR3 spans 13 residues. CDR1 and CDR2 (germline): SGHTA, FQGNSA. The CDR3 coding sequence is TGTGCCAGCAGCTTATTTCTAGAAGAGACCCAGTACTTC. It specifies CASSLFLEETQYF.

The chain employs TRBV2 and TRBJ2-7, with 9 nucleotides matching TRBD1. V dropped 6 bases and J dropped 5; count of bases not matched to a gene: 11. Germline CDR1 SNHLY, CDR2 FYNNEI. This CDR3 comprises 15 residues. CDR3 amino acids: CASRMTGGRFDEQYF. CDR3 nucleotides: TGTGCCAGCAGGATGACAGGGGGGAGATTCGACGAGCAGTACTTC.

With regard to this clone: Additional DNA sequences in this sample encode the identical CDR3. The chain recombines TRBV28 with TRBJ2-5; D is unresolved. Trimming left V 6 bases short and J 3 bases short, with 11 bases between. Germline CDR1 reads MDHEN; CDR2 reads SYDVKM. This CDR3 is 13 amino acids long. CDR3 region: CASSLGGKETQYF. As DNA, the CDR3 is TGTGCCAGCAGCCTTGGCGGAAAAGAGACCCAGTACTTC.

J is TRBJ1-1 and V is TRBV7-9, with D possibly being TRBD1 (5 bases). V lost 2 bases and J lost 1, with 8 bases in between. Germline V gene sequence: CDR1 SEHNR, CDR2 FQNEAQ (reference sequence). The CDR3 extends over 14 amino acids. The CDR3 sequence is CASSLKGANTEAFF. Here the CDR3 DNA reads TGTGCCAGCAGCTTAAAAGGGGCGAACACTGAAGCTTTCTTT.

The chain links TRBV11-3 to TRBJ2-2; TRBD2 aligns across 8 bases. Unmatched junction bases numbered 7, after V lost 5 bases and J lost 5 bases. The CDR3 spans 15 residues. The germline gives CDR1 SGHNT, CDR2 YENEEA. In DNA, the CDR3 is TGTGCCAGCAGCCAGGGACTAGGTCGGACCGGGGAGCTGTTTTTT. Its protein is CASSQGLGRTGELFF.

The J gene is TRBJ2-3, the V gene TRBV5-6; tentative D call: TRBD2 (6 bases). The germline V gene has CDR1 SGHDT and CDR2 YYEEEE. Trimming shortened V by 4 bases and J by 8 bases, and 20 bases separated the two germline ends. The CDR3 runs to 15 residues. CDR3 sequence (DNA): TGTGCCAGCAGCCTCTTTTGGCGGGGCGAGCTTACGCAGTATTTT. As protein: CASSLFWRGELTQYF. The entire variable domain, with the rest obtained from reference TRBV5-6 and TRBJ2-3, is as follows: DAGVTQSPTHLIKTRGQQVTLRCSPKSGHDTVSWYQQALGQGPQFIFQYYEEEERQRGNFPDRFSGHQFPNYSSELNVNALLLGDSALYLCASSLFWRGELTQYFGPGTRLTVL.

The chain couples TRBV12-3 or TRBV12-4 to TRBJ2-1; the D gene is possibly TRBD1 (6 bases). V lost 1 base and J lost 8, with 9 bases in between. The CDR3 has 13 amino acids. The CDR3 sequence is CASSLEEGDEQFF. The CDR3 region has the DNA TGTGCCAGCAGTTTAGAAGAGGGGGATGAGCAGTTCTTC.

The chain joins TRBV5-4 to TRBJ2-1, with 8 bases aligning to TRBD2. Looked up from germline, CDR1 is SGHNT and CDR2 is YYREEE (reference sequence). This CDR3 has 16 residues. Trimming cost V 0 bases and J 3 bases; bases outside gene matches: 5. CDR3 nucleotide sequence: TGTGCCAGCAGCTTGGGGTCGGGAGGGTTCTACAATGAGCAGTTCTTC. The encoded protein is CASSLGSGGFYNEQFF.

The genes are TRBV5-6 and TRBJ1-1; 8 bases line up with TRBD1. There are 13 residues in the CDR3. V was clipped by 3 bases and J by 13 bases; unmatched bases: 11. CDR1 and CDR2 from the germline V gene are SGHDT and YYEEEE. This chain's CDR3 is CASSYGQGRSLFF. In DNA, the CDR3 is TGTGCCAGCAGCTATGGACAGGGTCGAAGTCTTTTCTTT.

V and J are TRBV23-1 and TRBJ1-2; maybe TRBD1 (5 bases). TRBV23-1 is noted as an ORF with a role that remains uncertain. The CDR3 is 15 residues long. Trimming cost V 6 bases and J 2 bases, with 16 bases left between them. The CDR3 reads CASRQGAGKNYGYTF. CDR3 DNA sequence: TGCGCCAGCAGACAAGGAGCAGGGAAGAACTATGGCTACACCTTC.

The chain carries TRBV9 and TRBJ2-4, with 9 bases fitting TRBD1. Germline lookup yields CDR1 SGDLS and CDR2 YYNGEE. The CDR3 contains 16 residues. J gave up 2 bases and V 4 bases, and 7 bases lay outside the gene matches. The CDR3 loop reads CASSPGQGRTKNIQYF. CDR3 nucleotide sequence: TGTGCCAGCAGCCCCGGACAGGGGAGAACCAAAAACATTCAGTACTTC. Drawing the rest from reference TRBV9 and TRBJ2-4, the complete variable domain is DSGVTQTPKHLITATGQRVTLRCSPRSGDLSVYWYQQSLDQGLQFLIQYYNGEERAKGNILERFSAQQFPDLHSELNLSSLELGDSALYFCASSPGQGRTKNIQYFGAGTRLSVL.

This chain joins TRBV18 and TRBJ2-1; D unclear. CDR3 length equals 15 residues. Trimming shortened V by 3 bases and J by 2 bases, and 11 bases separated the two germline ends. The germline gives CDR1 KGHSH, CDR2 LQKENI. CDR3 residues: CASSPPGRPYNEQFF. CDR3 in DNA: TGTGCCAGCTCACCCCCTGGGCGCCCCTACAATGAGCAGTTCTTC.

The chain carries TRBV9 and TRBJ2-1, with TRBD2 matching over 11 bases. The CDR3 totals 16 residues. V lost 0 bases and J lost 6; bases outside the gene matches: 5. Germline V gene lookup returns CDR1 SGDLS and CDR2 YYNGEE. The CDR3: CASSVGVAGGGNEQFF. DNA of the CDR3: TGTGCCAGCAGCGTAGGTGTAGCGGGAGGGGGCAATGAGCAGTTCTTC.

The chain combines TRBV19 with TRBJ1-6; 7 nucleotides align to TRBD1. This CDR3 has 15 amino acids. Germline V gene sequence: CDR1 LNHDA, CDR2 SQIVND (reference sequence). V gave up 8 bases and J gave up 4 bases; unmatched junction bases: 8. The chain's CDR3 is CASRPGQRYNSPLHF. CDR3 in DNA: TGTGCCAGTCGTCCGGGACAGAGATATAATTCACCCCTCCACTTT.

V is TRBV28 and J is TRBJ2-5; D may match TRBD1 or TRBD2 (5 bases each). The germline V gene encodes CDR1 MDHEN and CDR2 SYDVKM. V lost 7 bases and J lost 3, with 30 bases in between. This CDR3 is built from 19 residues. Written as DNA, the CDR3 is TGTGCCAGCACCCCGGGGCACCGGCTTTCGTTGGGAGTCGAAGAGACCCAGTACTTC. This encodes CASTPGHRLSLGVEETQYF. Full variable domain (outside the CDR3, taken from reference TRBV28 and TRBJ2-5): DVKVTQSSRYLVKRTGEKVFLECVQDMDHENMFWYRQDPGLGLRLIYFSYDVKMKEKGDIPEGYSVSREKKERFSLILESASTNQTSMYLCASTPGHRLSLGVEETQYFGPGTRLLVL.